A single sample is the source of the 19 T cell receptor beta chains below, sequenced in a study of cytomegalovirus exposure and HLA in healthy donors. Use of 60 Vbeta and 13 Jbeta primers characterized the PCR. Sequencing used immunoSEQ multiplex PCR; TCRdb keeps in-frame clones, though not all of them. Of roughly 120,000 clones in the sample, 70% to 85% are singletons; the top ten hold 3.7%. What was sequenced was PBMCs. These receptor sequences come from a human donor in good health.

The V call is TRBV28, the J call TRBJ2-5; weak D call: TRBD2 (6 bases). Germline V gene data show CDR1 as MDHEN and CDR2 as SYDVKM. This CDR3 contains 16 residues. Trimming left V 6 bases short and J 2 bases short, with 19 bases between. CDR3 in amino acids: CASSSRDGPLQETQYF. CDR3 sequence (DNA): TGTGCCAGCAGCTCGCGGGACGGCCCCTTACAAGAGACCCAGTACTTC.

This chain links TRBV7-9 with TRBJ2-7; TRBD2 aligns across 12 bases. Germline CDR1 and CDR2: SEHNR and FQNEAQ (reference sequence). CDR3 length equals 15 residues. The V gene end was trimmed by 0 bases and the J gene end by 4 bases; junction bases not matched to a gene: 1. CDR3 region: CASSLALAGGYEQYF. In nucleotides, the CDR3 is TGTGCCAGCAGCTTAGCGCTAGCGGGAGGGTACGAGCAGTACTTC. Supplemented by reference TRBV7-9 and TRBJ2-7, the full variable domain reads DTGVSQNPRHKITKRGQNVTFRCDPISEHNRLYWYRQTLGQGPEFLTYFQNEAQLEKSRLLSDRFSAERPKGSFSTLEIQRTEQGDSAMYLCASSLALAGGYEQYFGPGTRLTVT.

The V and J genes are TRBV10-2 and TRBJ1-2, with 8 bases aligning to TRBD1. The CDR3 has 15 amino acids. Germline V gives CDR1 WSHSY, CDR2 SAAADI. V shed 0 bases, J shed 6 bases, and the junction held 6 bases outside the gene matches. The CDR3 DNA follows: TGCGCCAGCAGTGAGTCGCGGGACAGGATGGATGGCTACACCTTC. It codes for CASSESRDRMDGYTF.

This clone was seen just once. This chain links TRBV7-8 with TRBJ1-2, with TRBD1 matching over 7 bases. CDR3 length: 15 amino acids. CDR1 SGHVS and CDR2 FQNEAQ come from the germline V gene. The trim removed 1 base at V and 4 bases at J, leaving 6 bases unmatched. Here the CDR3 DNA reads TGTGCCAGCAGCTTAGGGGCGACAGGGATCTATGGCTACACCTTC. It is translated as CASSLGATGIYGYTF.

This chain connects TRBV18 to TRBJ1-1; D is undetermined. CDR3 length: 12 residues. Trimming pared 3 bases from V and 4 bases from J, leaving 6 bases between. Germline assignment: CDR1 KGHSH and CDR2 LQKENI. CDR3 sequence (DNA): TGTGCCAGCTCACCGCGGGCCACTGAAGCTTTCTTT. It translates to CASSPRATEAFF.

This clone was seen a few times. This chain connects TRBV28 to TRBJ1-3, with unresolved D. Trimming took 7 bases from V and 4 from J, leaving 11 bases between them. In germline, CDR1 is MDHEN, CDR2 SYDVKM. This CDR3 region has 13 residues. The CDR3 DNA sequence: TGTGCCAGCACCCTCCTCGTCGGAAACACCATATATTTT. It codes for CASTLLVGNTIYF.

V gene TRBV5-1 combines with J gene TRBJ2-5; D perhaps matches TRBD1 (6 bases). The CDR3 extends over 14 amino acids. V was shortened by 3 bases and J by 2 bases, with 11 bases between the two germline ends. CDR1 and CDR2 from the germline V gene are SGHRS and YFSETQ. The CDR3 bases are TGCGCCAGCAGCTCCTCACAGGGACAAGAGACCCAGTACTTC. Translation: CASSSSQGQETQYF.

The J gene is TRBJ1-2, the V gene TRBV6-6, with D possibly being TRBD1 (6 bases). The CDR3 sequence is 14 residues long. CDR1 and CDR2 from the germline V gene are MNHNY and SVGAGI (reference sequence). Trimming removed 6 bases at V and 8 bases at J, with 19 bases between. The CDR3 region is CASRPGQTGVGYTF. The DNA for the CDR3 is TGTGCCAGCAGACCCGGTCAGACAGGTGTAGGCTACACCTTC.

CDR3 sequence reads: CAWSWRANEQFF. The DNA of the CDR3 is TGTGCCTGGAGCTGGAGAGCCAATGAGCAGTTCTTC. The rearrangement joins TRBV30 to TRBJ2-1; D remains unclear. Germline CDR1 and CDR2: GTSNPN and SVGIG (reference sequence). The germline V and J ends were trimmed by 3 bases and 6 bases, with 9 bases remaining between them. The CDR3 extends over 12 amino acids.

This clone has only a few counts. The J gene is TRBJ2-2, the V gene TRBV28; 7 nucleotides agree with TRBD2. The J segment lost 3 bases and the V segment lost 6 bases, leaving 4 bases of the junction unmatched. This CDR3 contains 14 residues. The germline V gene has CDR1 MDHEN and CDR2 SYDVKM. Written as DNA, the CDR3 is TGTGCCAGCAGACCGGGACTACACACCGGGGAGCTGTTTTTT. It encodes CASRPGLHTGELFF. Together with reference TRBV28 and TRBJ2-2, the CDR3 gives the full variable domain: DVKVTQSSRYLVKRTGEKVFLECVQDMDHENMFWYRQDPGLGLRLIYFSYDVKMKEKGDIPEGYSVSREKKERFSLILESASTNQTSMYLCASRPGLHTGELFFGEGSRLTVL.

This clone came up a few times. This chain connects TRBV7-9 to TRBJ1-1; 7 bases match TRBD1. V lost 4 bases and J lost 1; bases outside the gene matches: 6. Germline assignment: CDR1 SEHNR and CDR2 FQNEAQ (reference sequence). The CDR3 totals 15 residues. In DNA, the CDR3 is TGTGCCAGCAGCTACAAACAGGGGAGGAACACTGAAGCTTTCTTT. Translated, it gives CASSYKQGRNTEAFF. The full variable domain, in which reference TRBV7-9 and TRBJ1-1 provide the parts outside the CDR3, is DTGVSQNPRHKITKRGQNVTFRCDPISEHNRLYWYRQTLGQGPEFLTYFQNEAQLEKSRLLSDRFSAERPKGSFSTLEIQRTEQGDSAMYLCASSYKQGRNTEAFFGQGTRLTVV.

DNA of the CDR3: TGTGCCAGCTCCCTGACCGGGACAGGGGCCTACTACGAGCAGTACTTC. Translating it yields CASSLTGTGAYYEQYF. The chain links TRBV18 to TRBJ2-7, with 10 bases matching TRBD1. Per germline, CDR1 KGHSH and CDR2 LQKENI. CDR3 length: 16 residues. Trimming took 6 bases from V and 3 from J; bases not matched to a gene: 11. Based on the CDR3 plus reference TRBV18 and TRBJ2-7, the full variable domain is NAGVMQNPRHLVRRRGQEARLRCSPMKGHSHVYWYRQLPEEGLKFMVYLQKENIIDESGMPKERFSAEFPKEGPSILRIQQVVRGDSAAYFCASSLTGTGAYYEQYFGPGTRLTVT.

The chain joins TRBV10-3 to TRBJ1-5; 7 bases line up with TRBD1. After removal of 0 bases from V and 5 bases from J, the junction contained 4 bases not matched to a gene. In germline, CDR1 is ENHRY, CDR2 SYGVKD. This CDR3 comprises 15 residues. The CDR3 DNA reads TGTGCCATCAGTGAGTCCCGGGACAGATATCAGCCCCAGCATTTT. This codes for CAISESRDRYQPQHF.

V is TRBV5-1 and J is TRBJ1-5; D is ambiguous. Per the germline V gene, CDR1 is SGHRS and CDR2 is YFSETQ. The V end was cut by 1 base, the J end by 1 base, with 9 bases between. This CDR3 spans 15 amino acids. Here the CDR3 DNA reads TGCGCCAGCAGCTTGAGCGGCGGGAGCAATCAGCCCCAGCATTTT. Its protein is CASSLSGGSNQPQHF. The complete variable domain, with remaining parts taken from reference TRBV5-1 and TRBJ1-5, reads KAGVTQTPRYLIKTRGQQVTLSCSPISGHRSVSWYQQTPGQGLQFLFEYFSETQRNKGNFPGRFSGRQFSNSRSEMNVSTLELGDSALYLCASSLSGGSNQPQHFGDGTRLSIL.

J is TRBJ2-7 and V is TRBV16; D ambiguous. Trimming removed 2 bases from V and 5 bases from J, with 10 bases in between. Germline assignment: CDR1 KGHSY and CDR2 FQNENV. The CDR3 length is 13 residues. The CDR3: CASSQRGRDEQYF. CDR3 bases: TGTGCCAGCAGCCAACGCGGTCGGGACGAGCAGTACTTC. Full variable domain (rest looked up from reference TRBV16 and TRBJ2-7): GEEVAQTPKHLVRGEGQKAKLYCAPIKGHSYVFWYQQVLKNEFKFLISFQNENVFDETGMPKERFSAKCLPNSPCSLEIQATKLEDSAVYFCASSQRGRDEQYFGPGTRLTVT.

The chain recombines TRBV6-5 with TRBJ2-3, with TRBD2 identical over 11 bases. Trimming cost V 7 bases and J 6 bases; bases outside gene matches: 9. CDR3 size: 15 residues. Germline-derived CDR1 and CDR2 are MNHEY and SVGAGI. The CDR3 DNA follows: TGTGCCAGCACCTATAGCGGGAGGGCCGGGGATACGCAGTATTTT. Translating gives CASTYSGRAGDTQYF.

CDR3 region: CASSLTQGAGNTIYF. Written as DNA, the CDR3 is TGTGCCAGCAGTTTAACACAGGGGGCTGGAAACACCATATATTTT. The J gene is TRBJ1-3, the V gene TRBV27; 8 bases fit TRBD1. The germline gives CDR1 MNHEY, CDR2 SMNVEV (reference sequence). This CDR3 has 15 amino acids. Unmatched junction bases numbered 2, after V lost 2 bases and J lost 2 bases.

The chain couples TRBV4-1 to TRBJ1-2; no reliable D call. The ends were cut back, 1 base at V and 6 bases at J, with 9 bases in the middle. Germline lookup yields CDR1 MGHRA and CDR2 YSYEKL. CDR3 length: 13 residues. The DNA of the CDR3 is TGCGCCAGCAGCCAAGGAGGGCACGATGGCTACACCTTC. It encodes CASSQGGHDGYTF.

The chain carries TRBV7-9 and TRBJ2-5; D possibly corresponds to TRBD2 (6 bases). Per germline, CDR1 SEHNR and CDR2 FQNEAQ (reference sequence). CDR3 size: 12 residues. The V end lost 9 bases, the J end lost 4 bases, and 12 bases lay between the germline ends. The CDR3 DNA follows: TGTGCCAGTCCGGGGGTGGGAGAGACCCAGTACTTC. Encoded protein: CASPGVGETQYF.